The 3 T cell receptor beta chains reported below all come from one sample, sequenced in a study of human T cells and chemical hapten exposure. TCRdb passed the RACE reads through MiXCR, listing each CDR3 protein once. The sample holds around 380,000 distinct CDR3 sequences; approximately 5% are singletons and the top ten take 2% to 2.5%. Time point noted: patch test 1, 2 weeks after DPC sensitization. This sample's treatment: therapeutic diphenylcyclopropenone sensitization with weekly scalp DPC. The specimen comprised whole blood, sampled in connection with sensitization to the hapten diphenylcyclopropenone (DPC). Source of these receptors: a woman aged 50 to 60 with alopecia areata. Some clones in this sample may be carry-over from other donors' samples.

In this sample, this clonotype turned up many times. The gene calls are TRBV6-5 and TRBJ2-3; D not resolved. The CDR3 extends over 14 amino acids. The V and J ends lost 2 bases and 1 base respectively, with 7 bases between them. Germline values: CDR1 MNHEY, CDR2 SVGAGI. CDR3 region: CASSYTGRTDTQYF. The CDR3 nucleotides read TGTGCCAGCAGTTACACGGGCCGCACAGATACGCAGTATTTT.

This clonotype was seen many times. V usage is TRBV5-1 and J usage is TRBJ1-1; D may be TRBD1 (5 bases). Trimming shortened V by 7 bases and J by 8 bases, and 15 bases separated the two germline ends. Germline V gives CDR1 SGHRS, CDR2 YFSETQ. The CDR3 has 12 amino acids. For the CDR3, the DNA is TGCGCCAGCTACGGACGGGGCCAGGAAGCTTTCTTT. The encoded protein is CASYGRGQEAFF.

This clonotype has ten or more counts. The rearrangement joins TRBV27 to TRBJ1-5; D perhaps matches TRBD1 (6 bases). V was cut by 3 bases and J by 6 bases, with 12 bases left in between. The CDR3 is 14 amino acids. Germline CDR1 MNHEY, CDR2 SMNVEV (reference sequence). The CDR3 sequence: CASSFRGGGQPQHF. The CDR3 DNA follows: TGTGCCAGCAGTTTTAGAGGGGGGGGTCAGCCCCAGCATTTT.